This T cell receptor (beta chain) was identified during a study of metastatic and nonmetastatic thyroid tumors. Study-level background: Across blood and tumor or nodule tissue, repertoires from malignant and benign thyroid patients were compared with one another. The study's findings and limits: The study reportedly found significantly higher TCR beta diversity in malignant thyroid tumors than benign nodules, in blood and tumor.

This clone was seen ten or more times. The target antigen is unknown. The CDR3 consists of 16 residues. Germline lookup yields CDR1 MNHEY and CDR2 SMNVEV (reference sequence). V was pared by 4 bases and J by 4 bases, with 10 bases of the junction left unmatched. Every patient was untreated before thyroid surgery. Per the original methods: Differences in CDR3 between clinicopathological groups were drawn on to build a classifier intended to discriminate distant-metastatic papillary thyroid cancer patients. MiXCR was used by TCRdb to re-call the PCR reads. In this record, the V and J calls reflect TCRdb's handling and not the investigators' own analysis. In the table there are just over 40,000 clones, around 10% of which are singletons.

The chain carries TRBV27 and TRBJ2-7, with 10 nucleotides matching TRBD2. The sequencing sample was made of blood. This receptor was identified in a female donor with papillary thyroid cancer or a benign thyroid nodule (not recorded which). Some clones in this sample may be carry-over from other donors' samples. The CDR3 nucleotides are TGTGCCAGCAGTTCAAGGCTAGCGGGAGCTCCATACGAGCAGTACTTC. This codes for CASSSRLAGAPYEQYF.